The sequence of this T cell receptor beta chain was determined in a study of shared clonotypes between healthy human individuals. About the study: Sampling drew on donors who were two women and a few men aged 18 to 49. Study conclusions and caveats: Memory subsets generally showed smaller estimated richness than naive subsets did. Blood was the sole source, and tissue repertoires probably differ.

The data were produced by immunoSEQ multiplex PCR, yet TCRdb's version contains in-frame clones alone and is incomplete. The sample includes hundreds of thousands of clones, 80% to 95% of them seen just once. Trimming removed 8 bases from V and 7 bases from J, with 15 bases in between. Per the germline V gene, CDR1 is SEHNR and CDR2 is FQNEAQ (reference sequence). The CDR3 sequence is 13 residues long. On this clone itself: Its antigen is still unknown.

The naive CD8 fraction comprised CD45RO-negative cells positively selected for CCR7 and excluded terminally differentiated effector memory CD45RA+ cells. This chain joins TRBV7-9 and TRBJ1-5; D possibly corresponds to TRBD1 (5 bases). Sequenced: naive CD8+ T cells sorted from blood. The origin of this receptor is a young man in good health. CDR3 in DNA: TGTGCCAGCCAGACCGGGGGAGGACAGCCCCAGCATTTT. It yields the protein CASQTGGGQPQHF. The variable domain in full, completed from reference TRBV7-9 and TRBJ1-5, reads DTGVSQNPRHKITKRGQNVTFRCDPISEHNRLYWYRQTLGQGPEFLTYFQNEAQLEKSRLLSDRFSAERPKGSFSTLEIQRTEQGDSAMYLCASQTGGGQPQHFGDGTRLSIL.